Listed below are T cell receptor beta chains from one sample, sequenced in a study of T cell repertoires in cytomegalovirus infection. Using its own MiXCR run on the reads, TCRdb lists one record per CDR3 protein. The sample carries under 800,000 distinct CDR3 sequences, approximately 25% recorded once. The sample taken for sequencing was CD8+ T cells from PBMCs. These receptors all come from a human donor in good health (CMV status not recorded). Some clones in this sample may be carry-over from other donors' samples. Each CDR3 is given with its conserved first and last residue.

>TRBV7-9|15|TRBJ2-7
CASSYGTGITYEQYF
>TRBV7-9|12|TRBJ2-3
CASSLESDTQYF
>TRBV28|14|TRBJ2-3
CASSFTTSTDTQYF
>TRBV7-7|15|TRBJ2-1
CASSSGHLTYNEQFF
>TRBV2|12|TRBJ1-1
CAILRRGTEAFF
>TRBV7-8|17|TRBJ2-4
CASSLVEAKVAKNIQYF
>TRBV7-3|15|TRBJ2-1
CASSLGQGRINEQFF
>TRBV6-2/TRBV6-3|15|TRBJ2-6
CASSYQDRRANVLTF
>TRBV7-6|14|TRBJ2-5
CASSDGGGRETQYF
>TRBV7-9|12|TRBJ2-1
CASTLTSTEQFF
>TRBV12-3/TRBV12-4|12|TRBJ2-7
CASSFVRGEQYF
>TRBV6-2/TRBV6-3|16|TRBJ1-4
CASSYSDRGSNEKLFF
>TRBV29-1|13|TRBJ2-1
CSARDRVKWEQFF
>TRBV14|16|TRBJ2-3
CASSQEWQDSAVTQYF
>TRBV7-9|12|TRBJ2-7
CASSSTDYEQYF
>TRBV6-2/TRBV6-3|14|TRBJ1-2
CASRRDRDHYGYTF
>TRBV2|19|TRBJ2-1
CASCRWGSGVASSYNEQFF